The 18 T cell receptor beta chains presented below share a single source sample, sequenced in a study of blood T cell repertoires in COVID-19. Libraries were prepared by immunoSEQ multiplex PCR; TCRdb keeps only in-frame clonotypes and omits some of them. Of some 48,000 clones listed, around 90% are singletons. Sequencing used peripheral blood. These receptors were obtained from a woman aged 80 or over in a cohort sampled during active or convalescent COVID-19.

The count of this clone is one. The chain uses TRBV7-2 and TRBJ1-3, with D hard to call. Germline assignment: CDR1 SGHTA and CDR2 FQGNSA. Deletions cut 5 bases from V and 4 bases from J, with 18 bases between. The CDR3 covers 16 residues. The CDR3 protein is CASSPQGAGSGNTIYF. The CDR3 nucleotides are TGTGCCAGCAGCCCCCAAGGTGCGGGATCCGGAAACACCATATATTTT. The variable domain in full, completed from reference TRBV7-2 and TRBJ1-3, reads GAGVSQSPSNKVTEKGKDVELRCDPISGHTALYWYRQSLGQGLEFLIYFQGNSAPDKSGLPSDRFSAERTGGSVSTLTIQRTQQEDSAVYLCASSPQGAGSGNTIYFGEGSWLTVV.

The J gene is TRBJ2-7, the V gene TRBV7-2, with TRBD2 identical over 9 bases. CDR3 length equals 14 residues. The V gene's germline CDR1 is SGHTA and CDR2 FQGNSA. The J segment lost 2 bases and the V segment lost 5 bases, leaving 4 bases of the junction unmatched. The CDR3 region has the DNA TGTGCCAGCAGCCGCGGGGGGGGCGCCTACGAGCAGTACTTC. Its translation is CASSRGGGAYEQYF.

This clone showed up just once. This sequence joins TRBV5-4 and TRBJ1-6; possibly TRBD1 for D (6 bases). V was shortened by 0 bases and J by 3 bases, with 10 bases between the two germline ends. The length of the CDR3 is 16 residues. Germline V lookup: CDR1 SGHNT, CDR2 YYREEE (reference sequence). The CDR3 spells CASSLAGTLYNSPLHF. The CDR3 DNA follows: TGTGCCAGCAGCTTGGCGGGGACACTCTATAATTCACCCCTCCACTTT.

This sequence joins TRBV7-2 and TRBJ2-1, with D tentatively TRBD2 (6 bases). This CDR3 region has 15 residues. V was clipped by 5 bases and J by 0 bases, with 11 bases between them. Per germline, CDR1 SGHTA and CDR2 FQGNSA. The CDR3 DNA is TGTGCCAGCAGCACGGGACTCCTCTCCTACAATGAGCAGTTCTTC. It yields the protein CASSTGLLSYNEQFF.

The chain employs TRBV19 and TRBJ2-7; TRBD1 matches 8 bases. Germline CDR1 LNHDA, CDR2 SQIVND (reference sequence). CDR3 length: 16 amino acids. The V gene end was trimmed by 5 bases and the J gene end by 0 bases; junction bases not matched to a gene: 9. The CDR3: CASSAPGQVVSYEQYF. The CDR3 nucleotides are TGTGCCAGTAGTGCTCCGGGACAGGTCGTCTCCTACGAGCAGTACTTC.

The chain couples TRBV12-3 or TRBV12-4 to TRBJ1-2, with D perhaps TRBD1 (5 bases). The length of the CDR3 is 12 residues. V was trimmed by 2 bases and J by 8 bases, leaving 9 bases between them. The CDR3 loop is CASSLSGWGYTF. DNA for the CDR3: TGTGCCAGCAGTTTATCAGGGTGGGGCTACACCTTC.

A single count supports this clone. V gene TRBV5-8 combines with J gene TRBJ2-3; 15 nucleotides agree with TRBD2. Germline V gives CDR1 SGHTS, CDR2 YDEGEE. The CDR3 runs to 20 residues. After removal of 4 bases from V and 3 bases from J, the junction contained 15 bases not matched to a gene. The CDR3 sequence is CASSPGLAGGSPIGTDTQYF. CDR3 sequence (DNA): TGTGCCAGCAGCCCCGGACTAGCGGGGGGGTCCCCCATTGGGACAGATACGCAGTATTTT.

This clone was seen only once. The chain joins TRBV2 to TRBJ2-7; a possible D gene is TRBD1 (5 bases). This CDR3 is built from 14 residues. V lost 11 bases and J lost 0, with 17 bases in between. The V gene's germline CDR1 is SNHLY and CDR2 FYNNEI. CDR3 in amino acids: CAVPWVQGSYEQYF. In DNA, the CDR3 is TGTGCCGTCCCCTGGGTGCAGGGCTCCTACGAGCAGTACTTC.

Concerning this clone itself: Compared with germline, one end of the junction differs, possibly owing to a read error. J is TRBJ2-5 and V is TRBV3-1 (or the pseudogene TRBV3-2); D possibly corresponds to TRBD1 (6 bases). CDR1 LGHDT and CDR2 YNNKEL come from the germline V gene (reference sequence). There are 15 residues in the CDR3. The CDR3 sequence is CASSQGTGNQETQYF. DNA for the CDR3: TGTGCCAGCAGCCAAGGCACAGGGAACCAGGAGACCCAGTACTTC.

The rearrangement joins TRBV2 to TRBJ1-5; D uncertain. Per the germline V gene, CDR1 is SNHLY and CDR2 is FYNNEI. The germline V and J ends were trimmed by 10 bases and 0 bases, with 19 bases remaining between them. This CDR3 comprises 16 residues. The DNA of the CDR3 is TGTGCCACCTCCTCAGCGGAAGGCCATAGCAATCAGCCCCAGCATTTT. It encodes CATSSAEGHSNQPQHF. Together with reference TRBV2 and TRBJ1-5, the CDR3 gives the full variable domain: EPEVTQTPSHQVTQMGQEVILRCVPISNHLYFYWYRQILGQKVEFLVSFYNNEISEKSEIFDDQFSVERPDGSNFTLKIRSTKLEDSAMYFCATSSAEGHSNQPQHFGDGTRLSIL.

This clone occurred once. In nucleotides, the CDR3 is TGTGCCAGCAGTGACTCAATAGCGGGGGGCAACACCGGGGAGCTGTTTTTT. This codes for CASSDSIAGGNTGELFF. The chain carries TRBV6-4 and TRBJ2-2; 10 bases map to TRBD2. Germline assignment: CDR1 MRHNA and CDR2 SNTAGT. V lost 0 bases to trimming and J lost 2 bases; unmatched junction nucleotides: 3. This CDR3 contains 17 residues.

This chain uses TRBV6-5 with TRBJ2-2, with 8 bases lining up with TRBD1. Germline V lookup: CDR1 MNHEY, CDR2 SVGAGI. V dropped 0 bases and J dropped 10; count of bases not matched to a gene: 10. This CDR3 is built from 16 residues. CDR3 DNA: TGTGCCAGCAGTTACTCTCCTCCAGGGGGCGTTGAGGAGCTGTTTTTT. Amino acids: CASSYSPPGGVEELFF.

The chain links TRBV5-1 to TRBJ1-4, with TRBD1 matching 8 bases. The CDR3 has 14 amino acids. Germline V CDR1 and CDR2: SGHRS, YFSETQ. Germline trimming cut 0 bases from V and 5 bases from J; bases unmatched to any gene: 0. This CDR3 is CASSLGQGNEKLFF. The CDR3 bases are TGCGCCAGCAGCTTGGGACAGGGGAATGAAAAACTGTTTTTT.

CDR3 residues: CSPGPGFMNTEAFF. The CDR3 DNA is TGCAGCCCCGGCCCGGGGTTCATGAACACTGAAGCTTTCTTT. The chain carries TRBV29-1 and TRBJ1-1; D unclear. Per germline, CDR1 SQVTM and CDR2 ANQGSEA. Trimming cost V 8 bases and J 0 bases, with 16 bases left between them. The CDR3 spans 14 residues. Variable domain in full (rest from reference TRBV29-1 and TRBJ1-1): SAVISQKPSRDICQRGTSLTIQCQVDSQVTMMFWYRQQPGQSLTLIATANQGSEATYESGFVIDKFPISRPNLTFSTLTVSNMSPEDSSIYLCSPGPGFMNTEAFFGQGTRLTVV.

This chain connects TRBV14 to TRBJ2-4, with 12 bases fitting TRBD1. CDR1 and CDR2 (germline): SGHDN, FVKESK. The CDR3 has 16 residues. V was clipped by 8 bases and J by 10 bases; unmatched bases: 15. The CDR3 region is CASSEFGTGGSVIQYF. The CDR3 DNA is TGTGCCAGCTCGGAGTTTGGGACAGGGGGCTCCGTGATTCAGTACTTC.

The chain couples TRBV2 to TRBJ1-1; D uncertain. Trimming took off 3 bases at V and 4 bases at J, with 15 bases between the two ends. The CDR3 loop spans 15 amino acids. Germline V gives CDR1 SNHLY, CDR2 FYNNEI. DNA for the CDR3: TGTGCCAGCAGTGAGCCCCGGGGAGTTGGCACTGAAGCTTTCTTT. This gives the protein CASSEPRGVGTEAFF. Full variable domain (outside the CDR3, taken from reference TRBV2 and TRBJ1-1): EPEVTQTPSHQVTQMGQEVILRCVPISNHLYFYWYRQILGQKVEFLVSFYNNEISEKSEIFDDQFSVERPDGSNFTLKIRSTKLEDSAMYFCASSEPRGVGTEAFFGQGTRLTVV.

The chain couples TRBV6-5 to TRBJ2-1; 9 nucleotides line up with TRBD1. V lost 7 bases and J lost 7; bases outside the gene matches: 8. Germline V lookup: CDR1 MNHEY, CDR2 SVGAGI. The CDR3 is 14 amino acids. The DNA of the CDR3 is TGTGCCAGCACCCCAGGACAGGGGATGAATGAGCAGTTCTTC. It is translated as CASTPGQGMNEQFF.

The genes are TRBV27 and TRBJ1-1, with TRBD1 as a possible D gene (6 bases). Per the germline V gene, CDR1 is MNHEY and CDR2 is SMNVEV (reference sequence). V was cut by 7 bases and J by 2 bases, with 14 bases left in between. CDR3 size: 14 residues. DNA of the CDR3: TGTGCCAGCAACCGGCAGGGGCCAAACACTGAAGCTTTCTTT. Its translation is CASNRQGPNTEAFF.